The rows below give T cell receptor beta chains drawn from one sample of a study of blood T cells in healthy people across ages. MiXCR was run by TCRdb on the 5' RACE reads, yielding one entry per CDR3 protein. The sample holds about 1.4 million distinct CDR3 sequences, 45% to 70% seen once. Sequenced input: blood. The receptors were gathered from a man between 18 and 35 years old in good health. Both conserved end residues are part of each CDR3. Each record gives: V gene, J gene, clone size, D gene, CDR3 protein, CDR3 DNA. The D gene is left open where the match is weak. Clone size, where shown, is once, few, many, or a class for clones that have expanded.

>TRBV28|TRBJ2-5|few|.
CASSFTGNGETQYF
TGTGCCAGCAGTTTTACAGGGAACGGGGAGACCCAGTACTTC
>TRBV7-2|TRBJ2-1|.|TRBD1
CASSLIRTGVLSGFYNEQFF
TGTGCCAGCAGCTTAATAAGGACAGGGGTGTTATCGGGATTTTACAATGAGCAGTTCTTC
>TRBV6-6|TRBJ1-2|.|.
CASSYSSGEGGYTF
TGTGCCAGCAGTTACTCGTCAGGGGAGGGTGGCTACACCTTC
>TRBV11-2|TRBJ1-5|few|.
CASSPLGFRGQPQHF
TGTGCCAGTAGCCCTCTAGGGTTTAGGGGTCAGCCCCAGCATTTT
>TRBV27|TRBJ1-6|.|.
CASGTVVSPLHF
TGTGCCAGCGGAACAGTAGTATCACCCCTCCACTTT
>TRBV27|TRBJ2-1|.|.
CASNQGNEQFF
TGTGCCAGCAATCAGGGAAATGAGCAGTTCTTC
>TRBV12-3/TRBV12-4|TRBJ1-5|.|.
CASSLAGSRAQPQHF
TGTGCCAGCAGTCTGGCAGGGAGCCGGGCTCAGCCCCAGCATTTT
>TRBV7-6|TRBJ2-2|.|.
CASSTRAGSNTGELFF
TGTGCCAGCAGCACACGGGCAGGGTCCAACACCGGGGAGCTGTTTTTT
>TRBV29-1|TRBJ2-1|.|.
CSVVDRDISYNEQFF
TGCAGCGTCGTGGACCGGGACATCTCCTACAATGAGCAGTTCTTC
>TRBV20-1|TRBJ2-7|.|TRBD2
CSADPGAGRAYNEQYF
TGCAGTGCCGATCCCGGGGCGGGGAGGGCCTACAATGAGCAGTACTTC
>TRBV29-1|TRBJ2-7|.|.
CSGASDYEQYF
TGCAGCGGTGCAAGCGACTACGAGCAGTACTTC
>TRBV20-1|TRBJ1-1|many|TRBD1
CSRGKQGATEAFF
TGCAGCCGAGGAAAACAGGGGGCCACTGAAGCTTTCTTT
>TRBV7-2|TRBJ2-5|.|.
CASSSAFEQYF
TGTGCCAGCAGCTCCGCCTTTGAGCAGTACTTC
>TRBV7-2|TRBJ1-2|few|.
CASSSGRHYGYTF
TGTGCCAGCAGCTCTGGCAGACACTATGGCTACACCTTC
>TRBV27|TRBJ1-1|.|TRBD1
CASRPLGQGKGNTEAFF
TGTGCCAGCAGACCCCTAGGACAGGGTAAAGGGAATACTGAAGCTTTCTTT
>TRBV2|TRBJ1-6|.|.
CASRSSTGYSPLHF
TGTGCCAGCAGAAGCTCGACGGGGTACTCACCCCTCCACTTT
>TRBV29-1|TRBJ1-1|.|.
CSARHGAVTEAFF
TGCAGCGCACGACACGGAGCGGTCACTGAAGCTTTCTTT
>TRBV5-5|TRBJ1-1|.|.
CASSFTDEAFF
TGTGCCAGCAGCTTTACAGATGAAGCTTTCTTT
>TRBV15|TRBJ1-1|.|TRBD1
CATSSVTGEIEAFF
TGTGCCACCAGCAGTGTGACAGGGGAAATCGAAGCTTTCTTT
>TRBV4-1|TRBJ1-5|.|.
CASSQSPGGGNQPQHF
TGCGCCAGCAGCCAAAGTCCGGGAGGAGGCAATCAGCCCCAGCATTTT
>TRBV11-2|TRBJ1-1|.|.
CASSLEGRHTEAFF
TGTGCCAGCAGCTTAGAAGGGCGGCACACTGAAGCTTTCTTT
>TRBV12-3/TRBV12-4|TRBJ1-2|few|TRBD1
CASRSGTANYGYTF
TGTGCCAGCAGGTCCGGGACAGCTAACTATGGCTACACCTTC
>TRBV29-1|TRBJ2-5|.|.
CTVRPGDGGTQYF
TGCACCGTACGGCCCGGGGATGGGGGGACCCAGTACTTC
>TRBV2|TRBJ1-6|.|.
CASSTRQTDSPLHF
TGTGCCAGCAGTACTCGACAGACGGATTCACCCCTCCACTTT
>TRBV2|TRBJ2-5|.|TRBD2
CASSSGGVGQETQYF
TGTGCCAGTTCTAGCGGGGGTGTGGGCCAAGAGACCCAGTACTTC
>TRBV7-9|TRBJ2-5|.|TRBD1
CASSLGTGSGETQYF
TGTGCCAGCAGCTTAGGGACAGGGTCTGGAGAGACCCAGTACTTC
>TRBV6-2/TRBV6-3|TRBJ2-3|once|.
CASSYSILEGGDTQYF
TGTGCCAGCAGTTACAGCATATTAGAGGGCGGAGATACGCAGTATTTT
>TRBV11-2|TRBJ1-4|.|.
CASSKEPGLPLFF
TGTGCCAGCAGCAAAGAACCGGGCCTCCCTTTGTTTTTT
>TRBV5-5|TRBJ2-5|.|.
CASSLMGVETQYF
TGTGCCAGCAGCTTGATGGGGGTGGAGACCCAGTACTTC
>TRBV29-1|TRBJ1-2|.|.
CSVDTGNNYGYTF
TGCAGCGTTGACACAGGGAACAACTATGGCTACACCTTC
>TRBV6-5|TRBJ2-1|.|TRBD2
CASSYSKVTSGGRVNEQFF
TGTGCCAGCAGTTACTCGAAGGTCACTAGCGGGGGGCGAGTCAATGAGCAGTTCTTC
>TRBV7-2|TRBJ2-7|.|.
CASSRATASYEQYF
TGTGCCAGCAGCCGAGCGACAGCCTCCTACGAGCAGTACTTC
>TRBV25-1|TRBJ1-2|few|.
CASSAWSSGYTF
TGTGCCAGCAGTGCATGGTCTTCGGGCTACACCTTC
>TRBV4-3|TRBJ2-7|.|.
CASSPRVYNEQYF
TGCGCCAGCAGCCCGCGGGTCTACAATGAGCAGTACTTC
>TRBV28|TRBJ1-5|few|.
CASSVEQGWDQPQHF
TGTGCCAGCAGTGTAGAACAGGGTTGGGATCAGCCCCAGCATTTT
>TRBV6-5|TRBJ1-2|.|.
CASVRSGSGGYGYTF
TGTGCCAGCGTGAGGTCAGGGAGCGGAGGATATGGCTACACCTTC
>TRBV5-1|TRBJ2-5|.|TRBD2
CASSLAGDYREQYF
TGCGCCAGCAGCTTAGCGGGAGATTATCGGGAGCAGTACTTC
>TRBV11-1|TRBJ2-5|.|TRBD1
CASSFGTGKETQYF
TGTGCCAGCAGCTTCGGGACAGGGAAAGAGACCCAGTACTTC
>TRBV10-3|TRBJ2-1|.|.
CAISEFYNEQFF
TGTGCCATCAGTGAATTCTACAATGAGCAGTTCTTC
>TRBV18|TRBJ1-6|.|TRBD1
CASSLRQGSSYNSPLHF
TGTGCCAGCTCACTCCGACAGGGGAGCTCCTATAATTCACCCCTCCACTTT
>TRBV7-9|TRBJ1-4|.|.
CASSLANSNEKLFF
TGTGCCAGCAGCTTAGCCAACTCTAATGAAAAACTGTTTTTT
>TRBV5-5|TRBJ1-2|.|.
CASTDSGGHGYTF
TGTGCCAGCACCGATAGTGGGGGCCATGGCTACACCTTC
>TRBV14|TRBJ2-7|.|.
CASSQLETYEQYF
TGTGCCAGCAGCCAGTTGGAGACCTACGAGCAGTACTTC
>TRBV7-9|TRBJ1-5|few|.
CASSLARYQPQHF
TGTGCCAGCAGCTTAGCCAGATATCAGCCCCAGCATTTT
>TRBV25-1|TRBJ1-2|few|.
CASSAGENYGYTF
TGTGCCAGCAGCGCAGGAGAGAACTATGGCTACACCTTC
>TRBV9|TRBJ2-1|.|.
CASSPHRGPSGSYNEQFF
TGTGCCAGCAGCCCCCACAGGGGCCCTAGCGGGTCTTACAATGAGCAGTTCTTC
>TRBV7-9|TRBJ2-7|.|TRBD2
CASRPSQGLAGGLNPYEQYF
TGTGCCAGCAGACCATCCCAGGGACTAGCGGGGGGCCTTAACCCCTACGAGCAGTACTTC
>TRBV7-2|TRBJ2-5|.|TRBD1
CASSRDRDSQETQYF
TGTGCCAGCAGCCGGGACAGGGACTCCCAAGAGACCCAGTACTTC
>TRBV11-2|TRBJ2-5|.|.
CASSLDPKKVETQYF
TGTGCCAGCAGCTTAGACCCTAAGAAGGTAGAGACCCAGTACTTC
>TRBV4-1|TRBJ2-6|.|.
CASSQEGWGVPGANVLTF
TGCGCCAGCAGCCAAGAAGGATGGGGGGTCCCTGGGGCCAACGTCCTGACTTTC
>TRBV4-2|TRBJ1-2|.|.
CASSQDRGKGTNFYGYTF
TGTGCCAGCAGCCAAGATAGGGGGAAGGGCACGAACTTCTATGGCTACACCTTC
>TRBV4-2|TRBJ2-7|.|.
CASSQDSREDLHSYEQYF
TGTGCCAGCAGCCAAGATTCCCGTGAGGACCTTCACTCCTACGAGCAGTACTTC
>TRBV4-1|TRBJ2-5|.|TRBD1
CASSQRPQGGQETQYF
TGCGCCAGCAGCCAACGACCACAGGGGGGCCAAGAGACCCAGTACTTC
>TRBV20-1|TRBJ2-1|.|.
CSANVFHEQFF
TGCAGTGCTAACGTCTTCCATGAGCAGTTCTTC
>TRBV13|TRBJ2-2|.|TRBD1
CASSLARTGDYTGELFF
TGTGCCAGCAGCTTAGCAAGGACAGGGGATTACACCGGGGAGCTGTTTTTT
>TRBV4-1|TRBJ2-5|few|.
CASSQAPGSQETQYF
TGCGCCAGCAGCCAAGCCCCGGGGAGTCAAGAGACCCAGTACTTC
>TRBV28|TRBJ1-4|.|TRBD1
CASSLIPGQGSGEKLFF
TGTGCCAGCAGTTTAATCCCGGGACAGGGTTCAGGGGAAAAACTGTTTTTT
>TRBV4-3|TRBJ2-7|.|.
CTSSQVNLRAYEQYF
TGCACCAGCAGCCAAGTAAACTTAAGAGCCTACGAGCAGTACTTC